These T cell receptor beta chains were read from a single sample in a study of Ad26.COV2.S vaccination and SARS-CoV-2 variants. Produced via immunoSEQ multiplex PCR; TCRdb's table is partial and in-frame only. Among around 300,000 clones, about 89% were seen once, and the ten largest hold 5%. Sequencing used peripheral blood, obtained in a trial of Ad26.COV2.S vaccine versus placebo. All receptors come from a person aged 18-60 years who received the Ad26.COV2.S COVID-19 vaccine or a placebo. Both conserved end residues are part of each CDR3. Each record gives: clone size, J gene, D gene, V gene, CDR3 protein, CDR3 DNA. D genes are given only for firm matches. A row's size may be missing; if present it is once, few, many or a size class.

size: few
J: TRBJ1-2
D: .
V: TRBV3-1/TRBV3-2
CDR3: CASSQGENYGYTF
DNA: TGTGCCAGCAGCCAAGGGGAAAACTATGGCTACACCTTC

size: .
J: TRBJ1-4
D: .
V: TRBV10-3
CDR3: CAISPGTTNEKLFF
DNA: TGTGCCATCAGTCCCGGGACTACTAATGAAAAACTGTTTTTT

size: .
J: TRBJ2-2
D: .
V: TRBV10-1
CDR3: CASSESLADTGELFF
DNA: TGCGCCAGCAGTGAGTCGCTAGCTGACACCGGGGAGCTGTTTTTT

size: .
J: TRBJ2-1
D: .
V: TRBV5-1
CDR3: CASSPPTGYNEQFF
DNA: TGCGCCAGCAGCCCGCCCACAGGGTACAATGAGCAGTTCTTC

size: .
J: TRBJ2-7
D: .
V: TRBV10-3
CDR3: CAISFGPSYEQYF
DNA: TGTGCCATCAGTTTCGGACCGAGCTACGAGCAGTACTTC

size: once
J: TRBJ1-1
D: .
V: TRBV28
CDR3: CASSFMGGFTTEAFF
DNA: TGTGCCAGTAGTTTTATGGGGGGCTTCACGACTGAAGCTTTCTTT

size: .
J: TRBJ2-3
D: .
V: TRBV7-9
CDR3: CASSFWTDTQYF
DNA: TGTGCCAGCAGCTTCTGGACAGATACGCAGTATTTT

size: .
J: TRBJ2-5
D: TRBD1
V: TRBV28
CDR3: CASSSWTGGGQETQYF
DNA: TGTGCCAGCAGTAGCTGGACAGGGGGCGGGCAAGAGACCCAGTACTTC

size: once
J: TRBJ2-1
D: TRBD2
V: TRBV6-5
CDR3: CASSSTSDYNEQFF
DNA: TGTGCCAGCAGTTCGACTAGCGACTACAATGAGCAGTTCTTC

size: .
J: TRBJ1-5
D: .
V: TRBV2
CDR3: CASSEQGQPQHF
DNA: TGTGCCAGCAGTGAGCAGGGTCAGCCCCAGCATTTT

size: .
J: TRBJ2-7
D: TRBD1
V: TRBV5-5
CDR3: CASSEGTGFHEQYF
DNA: TGTGCCAGCAGCGAAGGGACAGGGTTCCACGAGCAGTACTTC

size: .
J: TRBJ1-1
D: TRBD1
V: TRBV7-9
CDR3: CASSFAGTGPNTEAFF
DNA: TGTGCCAGCAGCTTCGCCGGGACAGGACCTAACACTGAAGCTTTCTTT

size: .
J: TRBJ2-7
D: TRBD1
V: TRBV11-1
CDR3: CASSRRTGFEQYF
DNA: TGTGCCAGCAGCAGACGGACAGGGTTCGAGCAGTACTTC

size: .
J: TRBJ2-2
D: TRBD2
V: TRBV2
CDR3: CASIVGLAGTGELFF
DNA: TGTGCCAGCATCGTCGGACTAGCGGGAACCGGGGAGCTGTTTTTT

size: .
J: TRBJ1-5
D: .
V: TRBV28
CDR3: CASSLWGRNQPQHF
DNA: TGTGCCAGCAGTTTATGGGGCCGGAATCAGCCCCAGCATTTT

size: .
J: TRBJ1-1
D: TRBD1
V: TRBV10-3
CDR3: CAISGGQVNTEAFF
DNA: TGTGCCATTTCAGGGGGTCAGGTGAACACTGAAGCTTTCTTT

size: .
J: TRBJ1-2
D: .
V: TRBV5-6
CDR3: CASSLGSENYGYTF
DNA: TGTGCCAGCAGCTTGGGGTCCGAGAACTATGGCTACACCTTC

size: .
J: TRBJ2-2
D: .
V: TRBV12-3/TRBV12-4
CDR3: CASSRNQGGELFF
DNA: TGTGCCAGCAGCCGCAACCAGGGCGGGGAGCTGTTTTTT

size: .
J: TRBJ2-3
D: .
V: TRBV2
CDR3: CASKRAENTDTQYF
DNA: TGTGCCAGCAAGCGCGCGGAAAACACAGATACGCAGTATTTT

size: .
J: TRBJ1-3
D: TRBD1
V: TRBV4-1
CDR3: CASSHPGTGDSGNTIYF
DNA: TGCGCCAGCAGCCACCCCGGGACAGGGGACTCTGGAAACACCATATATTTT

size: .
J: TRBJ1-6
D: .
V: TRBV25-1
CDR3: CASSGGPYNSPLHF
DNA: TGTGCCAGCAGTGGGGGTCCCTATAATTCACCCCTCCACTTT

size: .
J: TRBJ1-1
D: .
V: TRBV19
CDR3: CASRYAGAGIEAFF
DNA: TGTGCCAGTAGATACGCAGGGGCCGGCATTGAAGCTTTCTTT

size: .
J: TRBJ2-3
D: .
V: TRBV7-9
CDR3: CASSSRAGAQYF
DNA: TGTGCCAGCAGCTCCCGGGCCGGTGCACAGTATTTT

size: .
J: TRBJ2-3
D: .
V: TRBV5-6
CDR3: CASSSGTDTQYF
DNA: TGTGCCAGCAGCTCTGGTACGGATACGCAGTATTTT

size: few
J: TRBJ1-1
D: TRBD1
V: TRBV5-6
CDR3: CASSQGQVWTEAFF
DNA: TGTGCCAGCAGCCAGGGACAGGTATGGACTGAAGCTTTCTTT

size: .
J: TRBJ1-2
D: .
V: TRBV12-3/TRBV12-4
CDR3: CASSLSINYGYTF
DNA: TGTGCCAGCAGTCTGTCCATCAACTATGGCTACACCTTC

size: .
J: TRBJ1-5
D: .
V: TRBV6-6
CDR3: CATGPGGYNQPQHF
DNA: TGTGCCACCGGACCCGGGGGTTACAATCAGCCCCAGCATTTT

size: .
J: TRBJ2-2
D: .
V: TRBV7-2
CDR3: CASSFPTQGTGELFF
DNA: TGTGCCAGCAGCTTTCCAACCCAGGGGACCGGGGAGCTGTTTTTT

size: .
J: TRBJ2-3
D: .
V: TRBV7-2
CDR3: CASSLGVRDTQYF
DNA: TGTGCCAGCAGCTTAGGGGTGCGGGATACGCAGTATTTT

size: .
J: TRBJ1-1
D: TRBD1
V: TRBV28
CDR3: CASSGQGNTEAFF
DNA: TGTGCCAGCAGCGGACAGGGGAACACTGAAGCTTTCTTT

size: .
J: TRBJ1-1
D: .
V: TRBV11-2
CDR3: CASSLAPRGGTEAFF
DNA: TGTGCCAGCAGCTTAGCCCCCCGGGGGGGCACTGAAGCTTTCTTT

size: .
J: TRBJ1-6
D: .
V: TRBV7-2
CDR3: CASSLGAPYNSPLHF
DNA: TGTGCCAGCAGCTTGGGGGCCCCCTATAATTCACCCCTCCACTTT

size: .
J: TRBJ2-5
D: .
V: TRBV29-1
CDR3: CSVGEETQYF
DNA: TGCAGCGTTGGGGAAGAGACCCAGTACTTC

size: .
J: TRBJ1-2
D: .
V: TRBV11-2
CDR3: CASSLDETRGYGYTF
DNA: TGTGCCAGCAGCTTAGATGAGACGCGCGGCTATGGCTACACCTTC

size: .
J: TRBJ2-7
D: TRBD1
V: TRBV6-5
CDR3: CASSPDRVTYEQYF
DNA: TGTGCCAGCAGCCCAGACAGGGTCACCTACGAGCAGTACTTC

size: .
J: TRBJ2-2
D: .
V: TRBV12-3/TRBV12-4
CDR3: CASSYREPGELFF
DNA: TGTGCCAGCAGTTACAGGGAGCCGGGGGAGCTGTTTTTT

size: .
J: TRBJ1-2
D: TRBD1
V: TRBV7-9
CDR3: CASSYGTGGPYGYTF
DNA: TGTGCCAGCAGTTATGGGACAGGGGGCCCCTATGGCTACACCTTC

size: .
J: TRBJ1-2
D: .
V: TRBV30
CDR3: CAWSLGWGGYTF
DNA: TGTGCCTGGAGTTTAGGATGGGGCGGCTACACCTTC

size: .
J: TRBJ1-2
D: .
V: TRBV18
CDR3: CASSPRVGDGYTF
DNA: TGTGCCAGCTCACCGAGGGTCGGAGATGGCTACACCTTC

size: .
J: TRBJ1-2
D: TRBD1
V: TRBV5-1
CDR3: CASSLGQGEDYGYTF
DNA: TGCGCCAGCAGCCTCGGACAGGGGGAAGACTATGGCTACACCTTC

size: .
J: TRBJ1-4
D: .
V: TRBV2
CDR3: CASFGNRVPNEKLFF
DNA: TGTGCCAGCTTTGGGAACAGGGTTCCGAATGAAAAACTGTTTTTT

size: .
J: TRBJ1-1
D: TRBD1
V: TRBV15
CDR3: CATSDGTGTEAFF
DNA: TGTGCCACCAGCGACGGGACAGGCACTGAAGCTTTCTTT

size: .
J: TRBJ1-4
D: TRBD1
V: TRBV12-5
CDR3: CASGLAGTGGNEKLFF
DNA: TGTGCTAGTGGTTTGGCAGGGACAGGGGGGAATGAAAAACTGTTTTTT

size: .
J: TRBJ2-5
D: .
V: TRBV18
CDR3: CASSPGHQETQYF
DNA: TGTGCCAGCTCACCGGGACACCAAGAGACCCAGTACTTC

size: .
J: TRBJ1-2
D: .
V: TRBV9
CDR3: CASSPTTTVYGYTF
DNA: TGTGCCAGCAGTCCGACGACGACGGTTTATGGCTACACCTTC

size: once
J: TRBJ1-4
D: .
V: TRBV3-1/TRBV3-2
CDR3: CASSQDGTAQNEKLFF
DNA: TGTGCCAGCAGCCAAGATGGTACAGCTCAGAATGAAAAACTGTTTTTT

size: once
J: TRBJ2-1
D: TRBD2
V: TRBV5-1
CDR3: CASSGGGNEQFF
DNA: TGCGCCAGCAGCGGCGGGGGTAATGAGCAGTTCTTC

size: .
J: TRBJ2-7
D: TRBD1
V: TRBV7-9
CDR3: CASSLGQDYEQYF
DNA: TGTGCCAGCAGCCTGGGACAGGACTACGAGCAGTACTTC

size: .
J: TRBJ2-7
D: .
V: TRBV7-8
CDR3: CASSPVPVAIYEQYF
DNA: TGTGCCAGCAGCCCTGTCCCTGTAGCGATTTACGAGCAGTACTTC

size: .
J: TRBJ1-1
D: TRBD1
V: TRBV4-2
CDR3: CASSQARGLVMNTEAFF
DNA: TGTGCCAGCAGCCAAGCCAGGGGGCTCGTAATGAACACTGAAGCTTTCTTT

size: once
J: TRBJ2-2
D: .
V: TRBV28
CDR3: CASSTRWAGELFF
DNA: TGTGCCAGCAGCACCCGTTGGGCCGGGGAGCTGTTTTTT

size: .
J: TRBJ2-2
D: TRBD1
V: TRBV18
CDR3: CASSPPGQATGELFF
DNA: TGTGCCAGCTCACCCCCGGGACAGGCCACCGGGGAGCTGTTTTTT

size: .
J: TRBJ2-5
D: .
V: TRBV19
CDR3: CASSQGETQYF
DNA: TGTGCCAGTAGTCAGGGAGAGACCCAGTACTTC

size: .
J: TRBJ2-1
D: .
V: TRBV7-9
CDR3: CASSPRDNDEQFF
DNA: TGTGCCAGCAGCCCGCGGGACAACGATGAGCAGTTCTTC

size: .
J: TRBJ1-1
D: TRBD1
V: TRBV4-2
CDR3: CASSLLGQGDTEAFF
DNA: TGTGCCAGCAGCCTCCTCGGACAGGGAGATACTGAAGCTTTCTTT

size: .
J: TRBJ1-4
D: TRBD1
V: TRBV9
CDR3: CASSGGTGEFGEKLFF
DNA: TGTGCCAGCAGCGGGGGGACAGGGGAGTTTGGTGAAAAACTGTTTTTT

size: .
J: TRBJ2-3
D: .
V: TRBV19
CDR3: CASSIVNGDTQYF
DNA: TGTGCCAGTAGTATAGTAAACGGTGATACGCAGTATTTT